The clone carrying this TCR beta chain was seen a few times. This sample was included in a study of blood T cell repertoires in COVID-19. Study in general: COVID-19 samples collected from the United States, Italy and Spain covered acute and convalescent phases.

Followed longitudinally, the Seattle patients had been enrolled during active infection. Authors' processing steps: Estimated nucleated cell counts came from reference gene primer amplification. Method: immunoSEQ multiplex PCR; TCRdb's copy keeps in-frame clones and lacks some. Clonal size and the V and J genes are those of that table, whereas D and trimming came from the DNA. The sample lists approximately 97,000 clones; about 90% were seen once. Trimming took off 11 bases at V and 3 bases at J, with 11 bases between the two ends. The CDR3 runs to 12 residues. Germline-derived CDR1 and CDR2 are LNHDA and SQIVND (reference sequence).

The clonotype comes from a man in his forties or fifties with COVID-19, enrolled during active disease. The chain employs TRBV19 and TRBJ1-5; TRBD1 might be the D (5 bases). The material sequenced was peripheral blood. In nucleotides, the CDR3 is TGTGCCGCCGCGACAGCCAATCAGCCCCAGCATTTT. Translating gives CAAATANQPQHF.